This TCR beta chain emerged from a study of OX40 agonist ivuxolimab in advanced cancers. Study as a whole: Partial responses occurred in Three dose-escalation patients, one with hepatocellular carcinoma and two with cutaneous melanoma.

Sequencing used immunoSEQ multiplex PCR; TCRdb keeps in-frame clones, though not all of them. Among tens of thousands of clones listed, roughly 88% were seen once. The CDR3 runs 11 residues. V lost 3 bases and J 14 bases, leaving 11 bases between the germline ends. Looked up from germline, CDR1 is SGHAT and CDR2 is FQNNGV. General observations from the study: Nonresponders, in some cases, also had low normalized T-cell clonal expansion. Blood T cells, both CD4+ and CD8+, expanded clonally by week 6 at 0.1 to 3.0 mg/kg. Averaged across samples, CD8+ T cells carried more expanded clones than CD4+ did.

As for this clone: The antigen remains unidentified.

This sequence joins TRBV11-2 and TRBJ2-1; D is ambiguous. The sequencing used CD4+ or CD8+ T cells sorted from blood, collected in a trial of the OX40 agonist ivuxolimab. This TCR was sampled from an adult with an advanced solid tumor such as melanoma, head and neck, liver or kidney cancer. The CDR3, as DNA: TGTGCCAGCAGCTTCGGGTCGTCTAAGTTCTTC. Residues: CASSFGSSKFF.